This paragraph covers one TCR beta chain sequence. Deletions cut 2 bases from V and 4 bases from J, with 12 bases between. The CDR3 is 14 amino acids. CDR1 is SGHNT, CDR2 YYREEE, per germline (reference sequence). Sequencing used immunoSEQ multiplex PCR; TCRdb keeps in-frame clones, though not all of them. This sample has 250,000 to 300,000 clones, with 90% to 95% found just once. The data belong to a study of T cell responses to AZD1222 COVID-19 vaccine. This rearrangement joins TRBV5-4 to TRBJ1-1, with D perhaps matching TRBD1 (5 bases). The receptor comes from an adult who received the AZD1222 COVID-19 vaccine. Sequences were derived from peripheral blood, sampled 28 days after the second AZD1222 dose. The CDR3 sequence: CASSLYQGLTEAFF. CDR3 coding DNA: TGTGCCAGCAGCTTATACCAGGGCCTCACTGAAGCTTTCTTT.